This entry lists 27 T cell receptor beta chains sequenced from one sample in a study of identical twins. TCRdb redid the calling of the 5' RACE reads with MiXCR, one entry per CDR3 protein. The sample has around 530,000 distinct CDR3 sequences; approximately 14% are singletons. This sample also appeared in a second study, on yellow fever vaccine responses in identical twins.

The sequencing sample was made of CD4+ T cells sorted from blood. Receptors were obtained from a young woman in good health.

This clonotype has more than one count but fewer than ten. The CDR3 spells CASSYGAAGTEAFF. The CDR3 nucleotides read TGTGCCAGCAGCTATGGGGCGGCGGGCACTGAAGCTTTCTTT. The V and J genes are TRBV7-6 and TRBJ1-1; TRBD1 might be the D (5 bases). Germline V gene sequence: CDR1 SGHVS, CDR2 FNYEAQ. Deletions cut 4 bases from V and 4 bases from J, with 13 bases between. The CDR3 totals 14 residues.

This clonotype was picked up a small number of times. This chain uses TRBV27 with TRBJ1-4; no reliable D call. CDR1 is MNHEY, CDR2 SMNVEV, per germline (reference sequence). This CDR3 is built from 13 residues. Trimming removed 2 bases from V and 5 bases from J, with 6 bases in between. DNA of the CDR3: TGTGCCAGCAGTTTACAGGCCAATGAAAAACTGTTTTTT. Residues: CASSLQANEKLFF.

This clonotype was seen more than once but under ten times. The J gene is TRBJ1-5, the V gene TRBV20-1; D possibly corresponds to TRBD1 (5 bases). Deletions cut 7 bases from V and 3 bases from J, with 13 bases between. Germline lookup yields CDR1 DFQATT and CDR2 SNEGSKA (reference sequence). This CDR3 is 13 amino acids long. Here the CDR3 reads CSVPARDNQPQHF. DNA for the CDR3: TGCAGTGTTCCAGCCAGGGACAATCAGCCCCAGCATTTT.

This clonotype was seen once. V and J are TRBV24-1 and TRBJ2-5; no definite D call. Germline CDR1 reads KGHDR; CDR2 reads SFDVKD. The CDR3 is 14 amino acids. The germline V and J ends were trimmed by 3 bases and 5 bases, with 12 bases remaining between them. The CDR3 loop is CATSDPIYGETQYF. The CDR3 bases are TGTGCCACCAGTGATCCCATCTATGGCGAGACCCAGTACTTC.

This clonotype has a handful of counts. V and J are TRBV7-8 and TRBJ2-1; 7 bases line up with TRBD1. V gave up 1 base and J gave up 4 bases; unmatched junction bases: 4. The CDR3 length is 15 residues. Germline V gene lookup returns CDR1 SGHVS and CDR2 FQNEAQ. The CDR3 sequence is CASSLDRDSYNEQFF. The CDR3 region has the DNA TGTGCCAGCAGCTTAGACCGGGACAGTTACAATGAGCAGTTCTTC. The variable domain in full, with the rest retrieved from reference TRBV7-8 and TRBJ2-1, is GAGVSQSPRYKVAKRGQDVALRCDPISGHVSLFWYQQALGQGPEFLTYFQNEAQLDKSGLPSDRFFAERPEGSVSTLKIQRTQQEDSAVYLCASSLDRDSYNEQFFGPGTRLTVL.

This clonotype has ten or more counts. The CDR3 coding sequence is TGCAGTGCTTCGGGACCAAATCAGCCCCAGCATTTT. This codes for CSASGPNQPQHF. V is TRBV20-1 and J is TRBJ1-5; the D gene is possibly TRBD1 (5 bases). Germline CDR1 reads DFQATT; CDR2 reads SNEGSKA (reference sequence). Between the trimmed V and J ends, which lost 5 bases and 4 bases, there was a span of 9 bases. The CDR3 spans 12 residues.

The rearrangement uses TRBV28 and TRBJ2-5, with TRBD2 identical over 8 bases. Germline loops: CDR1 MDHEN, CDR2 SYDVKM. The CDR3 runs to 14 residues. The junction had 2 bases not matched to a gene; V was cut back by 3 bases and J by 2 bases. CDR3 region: CASSLTSAQETQYF. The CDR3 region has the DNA TGTGCCAGCAGTTTGACTAGCGCTCAAGAGACCCAGTACTTC.

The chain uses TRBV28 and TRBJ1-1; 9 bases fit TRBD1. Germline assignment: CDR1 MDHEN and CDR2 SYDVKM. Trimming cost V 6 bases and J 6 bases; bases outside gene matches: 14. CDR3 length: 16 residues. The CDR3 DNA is TGTGCCAGCAGCCAGGACAGGGGTGTAGCCAAAGCTGAAGCTTTCTTT. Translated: CASSQDRGVAKAEAFF.

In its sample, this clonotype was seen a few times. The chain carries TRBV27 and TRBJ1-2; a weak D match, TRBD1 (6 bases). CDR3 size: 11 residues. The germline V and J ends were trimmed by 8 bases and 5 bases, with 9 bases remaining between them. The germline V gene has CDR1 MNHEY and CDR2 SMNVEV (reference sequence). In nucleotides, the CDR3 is TGTGCCAGCGGACAGCTATATGGCTACACCTTC. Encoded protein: CASGQLYGYTF.

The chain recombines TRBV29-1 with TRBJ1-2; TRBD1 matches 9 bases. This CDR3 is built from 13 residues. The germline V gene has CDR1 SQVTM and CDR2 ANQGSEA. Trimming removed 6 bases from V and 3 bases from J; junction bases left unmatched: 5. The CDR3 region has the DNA TGCAGCGTGGCGCGACAGGGGGACTATGGCTACACCTTC. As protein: CSVARQGDYGYTF.

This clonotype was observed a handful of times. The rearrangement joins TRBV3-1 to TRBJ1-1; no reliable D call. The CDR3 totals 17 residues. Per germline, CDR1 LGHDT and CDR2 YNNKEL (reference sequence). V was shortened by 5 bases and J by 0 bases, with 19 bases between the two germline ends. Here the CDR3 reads CASSYNRDFHMNTEAFF. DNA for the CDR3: TGTGCCAGCAGCTACAATAGGGATTTTCACATGAACACTGAAGCTTTCTTT.

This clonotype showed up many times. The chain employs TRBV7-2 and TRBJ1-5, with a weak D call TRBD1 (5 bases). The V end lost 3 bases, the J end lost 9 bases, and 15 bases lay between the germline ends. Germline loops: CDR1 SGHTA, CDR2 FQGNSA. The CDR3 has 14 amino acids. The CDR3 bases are TGTGCCAGCAGCTTTGGAGGAACAGGTTCGCCCCAGCATTTT. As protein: CASSFGGTGSPQHF.

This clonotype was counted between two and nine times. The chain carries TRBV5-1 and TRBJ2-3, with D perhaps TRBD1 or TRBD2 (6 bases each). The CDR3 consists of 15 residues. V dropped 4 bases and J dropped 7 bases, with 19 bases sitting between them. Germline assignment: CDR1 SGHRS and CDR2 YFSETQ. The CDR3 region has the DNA TGCGCCAGCAGCCGGAACAGGGAGGCCCCCTATACGCAGTATTTT. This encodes CASSRNREAPYTQYF.

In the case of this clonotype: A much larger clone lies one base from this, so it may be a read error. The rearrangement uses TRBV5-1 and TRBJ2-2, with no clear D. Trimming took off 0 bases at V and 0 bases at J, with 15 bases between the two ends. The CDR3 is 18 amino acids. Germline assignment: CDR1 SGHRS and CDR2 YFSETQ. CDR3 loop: CASSLVSGPAANTGELFF. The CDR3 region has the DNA TGCGCCAGCAGCTTGGTTTCCGGACCAGCAGCGAACACCGGGGAGCTGTTTTTT.

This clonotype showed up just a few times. The CDR3 is CSAKNPGDGNQPQHF. CDR3 nucleotide sequence: TGCAGTGCCAAAAACCCGGGCGACGGTAATCAGCCCCAGCATTTT. This rearrangement joins TRBV20-1 to TRBJ1-5; unclear D gene. Deletions cut 6 bases from V and 4 bases from J, with 19 bases between. Germline V gives CDR1 DFQATT, CDR2 SNEGSKA (reference sequence). This CDR3 has 15 residues.

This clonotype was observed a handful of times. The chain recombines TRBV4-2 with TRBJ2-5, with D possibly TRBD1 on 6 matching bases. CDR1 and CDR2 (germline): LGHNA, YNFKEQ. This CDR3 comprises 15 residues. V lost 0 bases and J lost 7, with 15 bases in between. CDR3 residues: CASSQEQGASGTQYF. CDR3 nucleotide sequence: TGTGCCAGCAGCCAAGAACAGGGCGCCTCGGGGACCCAGTACTTC.

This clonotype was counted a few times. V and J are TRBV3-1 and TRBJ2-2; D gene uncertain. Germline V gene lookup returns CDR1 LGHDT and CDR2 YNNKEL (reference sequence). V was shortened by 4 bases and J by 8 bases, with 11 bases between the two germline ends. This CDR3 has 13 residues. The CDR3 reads CASSPRLGGELFF. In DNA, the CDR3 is TGTGCCAGCAGCCCTCGTCTGGGAGGGGAGCTGTTTTTT.

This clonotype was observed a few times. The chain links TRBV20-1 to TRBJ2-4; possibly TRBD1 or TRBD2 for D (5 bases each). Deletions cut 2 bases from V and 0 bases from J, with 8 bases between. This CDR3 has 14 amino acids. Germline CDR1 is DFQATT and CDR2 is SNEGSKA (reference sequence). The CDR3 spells CSARPGTAKNIQYF. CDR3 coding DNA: TGCAGTGCTAGACCCGGGACAGCCAAAAACATTCAGTACTTC.

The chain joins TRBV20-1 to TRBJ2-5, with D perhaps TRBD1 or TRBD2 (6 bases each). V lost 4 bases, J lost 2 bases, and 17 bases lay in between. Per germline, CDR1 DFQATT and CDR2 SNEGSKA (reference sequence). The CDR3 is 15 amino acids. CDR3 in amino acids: CSAIRGGAHQETQYF. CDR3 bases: TGCAGTGCTATCAGGGGCGGGGCCCATCAAGAGACCCAGTACTTC.

The CDR3 DNA follows: TGCAGCGTTGGGACAGGGGGTTTTACCGGGGAGCTGTTTTTT. Amino acids: CSVGTGGFTGELFF. The chain uses TRBV29-1 and TRBJ2-2, with 10 nucleotides matching TRBD1. Germline V lookup: CDR1 SQVTM, CDR2 ANQGSEA. Trimming removed 4 bases from V and 5 bases from J; junction bases left unmatched: 4. This CDR3 comprises 14 residues.

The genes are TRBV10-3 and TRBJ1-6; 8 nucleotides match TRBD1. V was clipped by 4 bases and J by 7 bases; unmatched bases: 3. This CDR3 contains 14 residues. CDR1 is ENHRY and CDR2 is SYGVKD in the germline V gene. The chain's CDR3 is CAISVGQANSPLHF. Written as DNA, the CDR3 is TGTGCCATCAGTGTGGGACAGGCGAATTCACCCCTCCACTTT.

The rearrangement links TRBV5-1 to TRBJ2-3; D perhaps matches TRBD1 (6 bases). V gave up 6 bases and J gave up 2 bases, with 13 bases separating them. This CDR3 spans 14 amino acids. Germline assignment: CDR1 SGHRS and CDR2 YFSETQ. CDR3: CASTPGQSTDTQYF. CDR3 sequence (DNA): TGCGCCAGCACCCCCGGACAGTCCACAGATACGCAGTATTTT.

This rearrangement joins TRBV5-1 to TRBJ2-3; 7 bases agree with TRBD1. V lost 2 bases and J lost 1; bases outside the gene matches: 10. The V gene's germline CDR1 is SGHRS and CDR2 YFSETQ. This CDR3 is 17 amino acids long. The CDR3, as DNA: TGCGCCAGCAGCTTACCTACAGGGGAGTGGCGCACAGATACGCAGTATTTT. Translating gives CASSLPTGEWRTDTQYF.

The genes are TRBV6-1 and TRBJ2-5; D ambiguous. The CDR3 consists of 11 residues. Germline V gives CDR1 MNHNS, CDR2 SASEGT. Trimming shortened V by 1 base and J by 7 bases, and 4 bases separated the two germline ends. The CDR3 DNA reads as TGTGCCAGCAGTGAAGGAGGGACCCAGTACTTC. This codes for CASSEGGTQYF.

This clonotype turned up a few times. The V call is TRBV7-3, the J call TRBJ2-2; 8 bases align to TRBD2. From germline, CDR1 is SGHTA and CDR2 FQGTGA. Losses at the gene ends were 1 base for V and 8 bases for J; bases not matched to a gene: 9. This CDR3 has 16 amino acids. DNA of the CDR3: TGTGCCAGCAGCTTAAGGGCGGGAGGCTTCACGGGGGAGCTGTTTTTT. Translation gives CASSLRAGGFTGELFF.

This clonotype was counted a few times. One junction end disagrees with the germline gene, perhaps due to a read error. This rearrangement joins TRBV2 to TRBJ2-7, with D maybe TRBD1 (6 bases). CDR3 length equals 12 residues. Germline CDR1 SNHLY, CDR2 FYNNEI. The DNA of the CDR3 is TGCGCGAGCGAGGGCCAGGGGTACGAGCAGTACTTC. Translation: CASEGQGYEQYF.

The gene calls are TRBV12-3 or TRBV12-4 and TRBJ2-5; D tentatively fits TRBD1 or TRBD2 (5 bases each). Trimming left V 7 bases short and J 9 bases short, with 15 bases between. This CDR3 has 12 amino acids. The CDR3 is CASKGTAGAQYF. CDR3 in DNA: TGTGCCAGCAAAGGGACCGCTGGGGCCCAGTACTTC.